Listed here are 7 T cell receptor beta chains from one sample, sequenced in a study of T-cell memory formation after mild COVID-19 (dated by TCRdb to the early 2020s). Receptor amplification or capture employed 5' RACE. The instrument given in TCRdb is Illumina NovaSeq 6000. TCRdb ran its own pipeline on the public reads, namely fastp trimming at Q25 and MiXCR clone calling, and kept in-frame beta chains. Here each entry gathers all rows of one CDR3 protein and keeps the most common genes and DNA. Here the sample has 200,000 to 300,000 distinct CDR3 sequences; roughly 14% occur a single time. The ten largest clones take up approximately 2.1% of the sample. The sample was PBMCs or a T cell subset sorted from them (not recorded which). The receptors stem from an adult woman who had mild COVID-19 (a few samples of this study predate the infection). The sample titles of this study are shuffled in the database, so cell type and time point are left out; the donor was told from shared clones.

This clonotype was counted only a few times. The rearrangement links TRBV20-1 to TRBJ1-1; D not certain. Germline-derived CDR1 and CDR2 are DFQATT and SNEGSKA (reference sequence). Trimming took off 2 bases at V and 3 bases at J, with 10 bases between the two ends. The CDR3 has 13 residues. The CDR3 here is CSARWEDDTEAFF. The CDR3 bases are TGCAGTGCTAGATGGGAGGATGACACTGAAGCTTTCTTT.

The chain is built from TRBV5-1 and TRBJ1-1, with D tentatively TRBD1 (6 bases). Looked up from germline, CDR1 is SGHRS and CDR2 is YFSETQ. V gave up 4 bases and J gave up 6 bases, with 16 bases separating them. The CDR3 totals 14 residues. The CDR3, as DNA: TGCGCCAGCAGCCTGGACAGTCCGGGTTCTGAAGCTTTCTTT. Encoded protein: CASSLDSPGSEAFF.

The chain combines TRBV20-1 with TRBJ2-7; 7 bases line up with TRBD1. J was trimmed by 3 bases and V by 5 bases; bases with no gene match: 4. Germline-derived CDR1 and CDR2 are DFQATT and SNEGSKA (reference sequence). This CDR3 has 12 amino acids. CDR3 nucleotide sequence: TGCAGTGCTGAGGACAGGTACTACGAGCAGTACTTC. Protein product: CSAEDRYYEQYF.

The rearrangement uses TRBV11-2 and TRBJ2-6; 7 nucleotides line up with TRBD1. The germline V gene has CDR1 SGHAT and CDR2 FQNNGV. V shed 1 base and J 2 bases; nucleotides not matched to a gene: 5. The CDR3 has 17 amino acids. The CDR3 region is CASSLVRGPPGANVLTF. The CDR3, as DNA: TGTGCCAGCAGCTTAGTGAGGGGGCCTCCTGGGGCCAACGTCCTGACTTTC.

V usage is TRBV6-1 and J usage is TRBJ1-5; maybe TRBD1 (5 bases). The length of the CDR3 is 13 residues. Per the germline V gene, CDR1 is MNHNS and CDR2 is SASEGT. Between the trimmed V and J ends, which lost 8 bases and 7 bases, there was a span of 15 bases. The CDR3 bases are TGTGCCAGCTCGGGGGATAGCGGCCAGCCCCAGCATTTT. Its protein is CASSGDSGQPQHF.

This clonotype came up a few times. The chain couples TRBV3-1 to TRBJ2-7; TRBD1 matches 7 bases. The germline CDR1 and CDR2 sequences are LGHDT and YNNKEL (reference sequence). This CDR3 comprises 14 residues. V lost 4 bases and J lost 6; bases outside the gene matches: 9. The CDR3, as DNA: TGTGCCAGCAGCCCGGGACAGACTACGTCCGAGCAGTACTTC. It encodes CASSPGQTTSEQYF.

This clonotype was detected a few times. The J gene is TRBJ2-5, the V gene TRBV7-9; D gene ambiguous. Germline loops: CDR1 SEHNR, CDR2 FQNEAQ (reference sequence). The germline V and J ends were trimmed by 5 bases and 0 bases, with 10 bases remaining between them. The length of the CDR3 is 14 residues. CDR3 coding DNA: TGTGCCAGCAGCACTCTCCGGGACCAAGAGACCCAGTACTTC. It is translated as CASSTLRDQETQYF.